The entry that follows covers one T cell receptor beta chain sequence. Its antigen target is currently unknown. No quality values exist for individual bases; no much larger clone is one base distant. This entry belongs to a study of blood T cell repertoires in COVID-19 (TCRdb year 2020). Some background on the complete study: Samples from collaborators originated in the United States, Italy and Spain and spanned both the acute and convalescent phases of COVID-19. A freely available public database, intended as a resource for researchers studying the immune response to SARS-CoV-2, is where the repertoires were released. Samples came from the ongoing ImmuneRACE study (first 160 participants) plus 1,254 subjects from 6 global collaborators. Subjects who had been exposed to COVID-19, were actively infected with it, or had recovered from it provided the deeply sampled blood TCRbeta repertoires that made up the dataset. Where available, HLA class I and class II types were taken from metadata supplied by the sample provider and were not determined by assay-based typing. Nearly every sample came with metadata listing a de-identified subject ID, COVID-19 status, age in years and sex. The material from the prospective study consisted of cDNA or gDNA derived from T cells, B-cell-depleted T cells, or PBMCs.

V drops 3 bases and J drops 2 bases, leaving 12 bases in between. From the germline V gene, CDR1 is SGDLS and CDR2 is YYNGEE. Its CDR3 holds 16 amino acids, cysteine through phenylalanine. Solely the CDR3 DNA is kept, with 48 bases framed from the first base. One collaborating source in Seattle enrolled patients while the patients were actively infected and followed the patients over time throughout the course of disease. The collaborating institutions used their own protocols to collect whole blood in K2EDTA tubes. For TCRbeta analysis, collaborators shipped samples in one of three forms: frozen whole blood, isolated PBMCs, or DNA extracted from either of those sample types. General findings and caveats noted by the study authors: How much clinical and demographic metadata was included differed by source and by participant, and the metadata was provided uncurated.

The immunoSEQ Assay, a bias-controlled multiplex PCR, was used to amplify TCRbeta CDR3 regions from genomic DNA. The study's own analysis went as follows. The number of nucleated cells in each sample was estimated by amplification of reference gene primers within the assay. To quantify the absolute abundance of each unique TCRbeta CDR3 rearrangement, sequence reads were collapsed and filtered. For each sample, productive Simpson clonality was calculated as the square root of Simpson's diversity index over productive rearrangements. Imported from immuneACCESS, the table was reduced by TCRdb to in-frame sequences with V and J called. These copies leave out some clones; in studies compared against another copy, an unresolved V gene accounts for under half, and the cause of the remainder is not known. That table gives V, J and clone size, and the DNA gave D and trimming. For this sample there are about 130,000 clones; 70% to 80% appear just once. Approximately 5.2% of the sample lies in the top ten.

The receptor's source is a woman aged 70-85 years with COVID-19, enrolled during active disease. Recombination linked TRBV9 to TRBJ1-6; TRBD1 is perhaps the D gene, given 6 matching bases. The specimen sequenced was peripheral blood. CDR3 reads: CASSADRFPYNSPLHF. DNA sequence: TGTGCCAGCAGCGCAGACAGGTTCCCCTATAATTCACCCCTCCACTTT.